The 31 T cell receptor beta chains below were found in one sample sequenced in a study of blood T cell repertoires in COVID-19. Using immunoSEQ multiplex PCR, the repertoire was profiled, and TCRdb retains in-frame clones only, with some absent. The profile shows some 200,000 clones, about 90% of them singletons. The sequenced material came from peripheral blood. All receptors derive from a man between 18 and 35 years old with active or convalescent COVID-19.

The CDR3 loop is CASSAEGGYEQYF. Written as DNA, the CDR3 is TGTGCCAGCAGTGCGGAAGGGGGCTACGAGCAGTACTTC. The chain employs TRBV6-4 and TRBJ2-7; a weak D match, TRBD1 (6 bases). There are 13 residues in the CDR3. From germline, CDR1 is MRHNA and CDR2 SNTAGT. V lost 4 bases and J 3 bases, leaving 10 bases between the germline ends.

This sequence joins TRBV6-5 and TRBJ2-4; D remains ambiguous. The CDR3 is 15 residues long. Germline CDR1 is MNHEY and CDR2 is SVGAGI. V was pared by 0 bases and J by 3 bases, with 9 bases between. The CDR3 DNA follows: TGTGCCAGCAGTTACTCTCGACTGGTCAAAAACATTCAGTACTTC. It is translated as CASSYSRLVKNIQYF.

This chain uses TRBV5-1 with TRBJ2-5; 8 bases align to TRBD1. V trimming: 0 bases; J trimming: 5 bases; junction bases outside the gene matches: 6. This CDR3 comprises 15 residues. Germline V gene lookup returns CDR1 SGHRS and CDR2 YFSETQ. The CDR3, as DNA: TGCGCCAGCAGCTTGGGCAGGGGGCCGACGGAGACCCAGTACTTC. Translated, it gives CASSLGRGPTETQYF.

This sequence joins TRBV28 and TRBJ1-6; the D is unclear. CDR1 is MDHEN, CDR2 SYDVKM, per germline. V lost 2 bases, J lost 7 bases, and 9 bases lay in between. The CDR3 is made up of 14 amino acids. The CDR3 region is CASSLGSGNSPLHF. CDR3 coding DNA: TGTGCCAGCAGTTTAGGGTCGGGGAATTCACCCCTCCACTTT.

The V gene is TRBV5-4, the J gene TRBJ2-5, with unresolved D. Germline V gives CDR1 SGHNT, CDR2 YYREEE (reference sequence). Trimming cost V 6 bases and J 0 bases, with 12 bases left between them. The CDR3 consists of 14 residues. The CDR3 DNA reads TGTGCCAGCACCGGGTCGGCGTACCAAGAGACCCAGTACTTC. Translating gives CASTGSAYQETQYF. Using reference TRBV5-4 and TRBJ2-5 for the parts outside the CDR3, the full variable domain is ETGVTQSPTHLIKTRGQQVTLRCSSQSGHNTVSWYQQALGQGPQFIFQYYREEENGRGNFPPRFSGLQFPNYSSELNVNALELDDSALYLCASTGSAYQETQYFGPGTRLLVL.

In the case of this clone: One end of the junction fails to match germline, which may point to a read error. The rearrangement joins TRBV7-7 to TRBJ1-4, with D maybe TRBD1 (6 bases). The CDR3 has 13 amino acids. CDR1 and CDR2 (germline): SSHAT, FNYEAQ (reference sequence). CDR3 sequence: CASSLSQGEKLFF. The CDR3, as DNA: TGTGCTAGCAGCCTCTCTCAGGGGGAAAAACTGTTTTTT.

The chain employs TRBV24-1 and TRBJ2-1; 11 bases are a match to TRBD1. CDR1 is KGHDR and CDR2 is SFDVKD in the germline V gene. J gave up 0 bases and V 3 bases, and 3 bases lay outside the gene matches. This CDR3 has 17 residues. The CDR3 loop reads CATSDPGTGGSYNEQFF. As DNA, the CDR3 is TGTGCCACCAGTGATCCCGGGACAGGGGGCTCCTACAATGAGCAGTTCTTC.

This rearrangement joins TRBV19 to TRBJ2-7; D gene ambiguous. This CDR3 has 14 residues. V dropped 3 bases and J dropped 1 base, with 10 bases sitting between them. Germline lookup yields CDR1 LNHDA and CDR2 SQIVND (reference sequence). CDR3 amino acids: CASSMKYESYEQYF. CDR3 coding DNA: TGTGCCAGTAGTATGAAGTACGAGTCCTACGAGCAGTACTTC.

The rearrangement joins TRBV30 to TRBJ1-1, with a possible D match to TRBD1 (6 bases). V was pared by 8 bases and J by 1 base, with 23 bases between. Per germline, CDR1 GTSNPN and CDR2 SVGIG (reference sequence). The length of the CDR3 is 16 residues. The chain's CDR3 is CARTQGSPRRNTEAFF. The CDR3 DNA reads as TGTGCCCGGACACAGGGATCCCCGCGGCGGAACACTGAAGCTTTCTTT.

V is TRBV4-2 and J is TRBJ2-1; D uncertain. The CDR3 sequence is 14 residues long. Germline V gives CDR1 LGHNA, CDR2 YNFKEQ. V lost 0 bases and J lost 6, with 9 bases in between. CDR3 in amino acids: CASSQDPLPNEQFF. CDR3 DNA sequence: TGTGCCAGCAGCCAAGATCCACTTCCCAATGAGCAGTTCTTC.

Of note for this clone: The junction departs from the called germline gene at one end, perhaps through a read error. As DNA, the CDR3 is TGTGCCAGCGGCCAAGATCTAAGACTAGCGGGATTCAATGAGCAGTTCTTC. Protein: CASGQDLRLAGFNEQFF. This chain connects TRBV4-2 to TRBJ2-1, with TRBD2 matching over 11 bases. Germline CDR1 reads LGHNA; CDR2 reads YNFKEQ. This CDR3 spans 17 amino acids.

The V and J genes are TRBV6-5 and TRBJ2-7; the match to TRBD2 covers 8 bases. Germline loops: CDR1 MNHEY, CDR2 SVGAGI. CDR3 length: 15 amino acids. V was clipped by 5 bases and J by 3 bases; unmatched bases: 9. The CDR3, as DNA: TGTGCCAGCAGTCCTTTAACTAGCGGATACTACGAGCAGTACTTC. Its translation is CASSPLTSGYYEQYF.

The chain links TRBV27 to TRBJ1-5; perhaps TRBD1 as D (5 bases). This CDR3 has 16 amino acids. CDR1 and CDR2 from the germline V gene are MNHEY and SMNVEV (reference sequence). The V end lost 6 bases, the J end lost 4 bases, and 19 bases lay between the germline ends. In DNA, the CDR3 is TGTGCCAGCAGCCTAGGGGCCCCTAGGGTAAATCAGCCCCAGCATTTT. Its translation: CASSLGAPRVNQPQHF.

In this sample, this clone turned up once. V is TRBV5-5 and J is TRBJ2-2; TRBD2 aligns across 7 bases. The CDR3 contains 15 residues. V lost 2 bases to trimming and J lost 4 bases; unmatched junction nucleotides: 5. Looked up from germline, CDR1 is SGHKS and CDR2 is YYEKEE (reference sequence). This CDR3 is CASSFPGGATGELFF. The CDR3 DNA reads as TGTGCCAGCAGCTTTCCGGGAGGAGCCACCGGGGAGCTGTTTTTT.

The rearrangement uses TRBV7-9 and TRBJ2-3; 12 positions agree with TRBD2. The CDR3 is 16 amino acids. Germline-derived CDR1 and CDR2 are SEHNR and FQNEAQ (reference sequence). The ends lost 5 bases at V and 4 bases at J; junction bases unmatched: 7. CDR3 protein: CASSTGLAGGADTQYF. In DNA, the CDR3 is TGTGCCAGCAGCACCGGGCTAGCGGGAGGGGCAGATACGCAGTATTTT. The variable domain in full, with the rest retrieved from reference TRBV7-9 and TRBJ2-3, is DTGVSQNPRHKITKRGQNVTFRCDPISEHNRLYWYRQTLGQGPEFLTYFQNEAQLEKSRLLSDRFSAERPKGSFSTLEIQRTEQGDSAMYLCASSTGLAGGADTQYFGPGTRLTVL.

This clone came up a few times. CDR3 protein: CAISERTGSSYEQYF. In DNA form, the CDR3 reads TGTGCCATCAGTGAGCGGACAGGGAGCTCCTACGAGCAGTACTTC. The V gene is TRBV10-3, the J gene TRBJ2-7, with 8 nucleotides matching TRBD1. V lost 2 bases to trimming and J lost 0 bases; unmatched junction nucleotides: 3. Germline loops: CDR1 ENHRY, CDR2 SYGVKD. This CDR3 contains 15 residues.

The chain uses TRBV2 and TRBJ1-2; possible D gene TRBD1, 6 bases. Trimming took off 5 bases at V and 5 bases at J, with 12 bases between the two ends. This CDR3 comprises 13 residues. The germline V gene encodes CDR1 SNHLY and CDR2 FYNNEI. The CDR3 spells CASSNRAGYGYTF. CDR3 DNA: TGTGCCAGCAGTAACAGGGCAGGGTATGGCTACACCTTC. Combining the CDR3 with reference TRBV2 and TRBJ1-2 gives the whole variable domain EPEVTQTPSHQVTQMGQEVILRCVPISNHLYFYWYRQILGQKVEFLVSFYNNEISEKSEIFDDQFSVERPDGSNFTLKIRSTKLEDSAMYFCASSNRAGYGYTFGSGTRLTVV.

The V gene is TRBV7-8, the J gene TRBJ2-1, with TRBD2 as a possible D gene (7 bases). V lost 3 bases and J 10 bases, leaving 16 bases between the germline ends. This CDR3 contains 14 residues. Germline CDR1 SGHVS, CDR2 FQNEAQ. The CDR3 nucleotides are TGTGCCAGCAGCTTTGAGGCGGGGGCTTGGGAGCAGTTCTTC. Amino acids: CASSFEAGAWEQFF. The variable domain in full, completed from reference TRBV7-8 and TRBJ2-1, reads GAGVSQSPRYKVAKRGQDVALRCDPISGHVSLFWYQQALGQGPEFLTYFQNEAQLDKSGLPSDRFFAERPEGSVSTLKIQRTQQEDSAVYLCASSFEAGAWEQFFGPGTRLTVL.

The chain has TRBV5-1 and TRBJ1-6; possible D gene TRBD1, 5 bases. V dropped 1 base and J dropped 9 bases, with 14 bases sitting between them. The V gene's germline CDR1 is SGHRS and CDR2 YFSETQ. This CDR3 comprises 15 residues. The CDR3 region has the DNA TGCGCCAGCAGCTTGCGGGGGATCACGAGTTCACCCCTCCACTTT. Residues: CASSLRGITSSPLHF.

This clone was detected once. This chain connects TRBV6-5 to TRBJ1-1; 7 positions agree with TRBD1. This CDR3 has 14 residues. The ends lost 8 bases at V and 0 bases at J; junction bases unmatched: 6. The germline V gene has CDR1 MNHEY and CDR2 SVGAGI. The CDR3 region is CASLNRGMNTEAFF. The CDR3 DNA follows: TGTGCCAGCCTAAACAGGGGCATGAACACTGAAGCTTTCTTT.

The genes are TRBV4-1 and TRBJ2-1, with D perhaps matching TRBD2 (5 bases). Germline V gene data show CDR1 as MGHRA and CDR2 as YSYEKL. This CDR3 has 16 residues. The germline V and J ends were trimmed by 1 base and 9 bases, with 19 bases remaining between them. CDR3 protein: CASSQAHAGETGEQFF. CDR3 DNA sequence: TGCGCCAGCAGCCAAGCACATGCGGGTGAGACGGGTGAGCAGTTCTTC.

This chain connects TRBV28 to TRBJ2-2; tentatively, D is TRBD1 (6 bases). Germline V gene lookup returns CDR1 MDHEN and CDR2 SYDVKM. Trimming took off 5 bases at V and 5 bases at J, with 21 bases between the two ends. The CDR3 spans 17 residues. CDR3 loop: CASSVTGPLEWTGELFF. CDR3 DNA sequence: TGTGCCAGCAGTGTGACAGGCCCCCTCGAATGGACCGGGGAGCTGTTTTTT.

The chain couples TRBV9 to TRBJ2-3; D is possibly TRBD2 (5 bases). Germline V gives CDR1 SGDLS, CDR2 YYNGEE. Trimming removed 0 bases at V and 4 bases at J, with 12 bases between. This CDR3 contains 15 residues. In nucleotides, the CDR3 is TGTGCCAGCAGCGTAGCGGGGAGCCAGGCAGATACGCAGTATTTT. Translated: CASSVAGSQADTQYF.

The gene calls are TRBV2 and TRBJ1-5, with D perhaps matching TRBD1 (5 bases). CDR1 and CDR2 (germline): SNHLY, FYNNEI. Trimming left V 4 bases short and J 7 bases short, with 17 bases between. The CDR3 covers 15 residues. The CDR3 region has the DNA TGTGCCAGCAGTGGCATGGGGGGAGCGAGACAGCCCCAGCATTTT. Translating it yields CASSGMGGARQPQHF.

DNA of the CDR3: TGTGCCAGCAGGACAGTACCAAACACTGAAGCTTTCTTT. Translated: CASRTVPNTEAFF. The chain uses TRBV14 and TRBJ1-1; TRBD1 is a possible D gene (5 bases). This CDR3 comprises 13 residues. The ends were cut back, 6 bases at V and 2 bases at J, with 10 bases in the middle. CDR1 and CDR2 (germline): SGHDN, FVKESK.

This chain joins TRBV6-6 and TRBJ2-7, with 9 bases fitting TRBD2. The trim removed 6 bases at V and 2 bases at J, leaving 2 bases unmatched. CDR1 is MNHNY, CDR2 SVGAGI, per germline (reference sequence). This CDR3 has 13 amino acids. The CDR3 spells CASRGGGAYEQYF. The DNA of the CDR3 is TGTGCCAGCAGGGGCGGGGGGGCCTACGAGCAGTACTTC.

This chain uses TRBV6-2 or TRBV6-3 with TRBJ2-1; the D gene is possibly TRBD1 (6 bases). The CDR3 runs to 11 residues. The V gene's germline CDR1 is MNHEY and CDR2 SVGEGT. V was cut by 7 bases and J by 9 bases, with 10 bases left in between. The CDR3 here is CASIPGVEQFF. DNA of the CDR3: TGTGCCAGCATCCCAGGGGTTGAGCAGTTCTTC.

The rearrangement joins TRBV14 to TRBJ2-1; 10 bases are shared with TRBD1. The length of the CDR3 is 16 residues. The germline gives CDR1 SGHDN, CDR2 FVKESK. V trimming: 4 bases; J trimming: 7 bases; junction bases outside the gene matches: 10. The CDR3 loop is CASSPTGQGMGNEQFF. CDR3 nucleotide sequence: TGTGCCAGCAGCCCCACGGGACAGGGGATGGGGAATGAGCAGTTCTTC.

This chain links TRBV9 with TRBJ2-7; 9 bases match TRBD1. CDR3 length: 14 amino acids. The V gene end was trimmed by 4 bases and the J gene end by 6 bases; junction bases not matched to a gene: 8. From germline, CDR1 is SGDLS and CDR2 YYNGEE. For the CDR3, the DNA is TGTGCCAGCAGCCCGGGGACAGGGCTGGGCGAGCAGTACTTC. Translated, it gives CASSPGTGLGEQYF.

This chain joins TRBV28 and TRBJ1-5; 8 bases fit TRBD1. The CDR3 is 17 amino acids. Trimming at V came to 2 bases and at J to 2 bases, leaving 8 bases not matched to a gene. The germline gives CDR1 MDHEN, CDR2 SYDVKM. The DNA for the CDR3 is TGTGCCAGCAGTTTAATGCAGGGGGCGATTGGCAATCAGCCCCAGCATTTT. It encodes CASSLMQGAIGNQPQHF.

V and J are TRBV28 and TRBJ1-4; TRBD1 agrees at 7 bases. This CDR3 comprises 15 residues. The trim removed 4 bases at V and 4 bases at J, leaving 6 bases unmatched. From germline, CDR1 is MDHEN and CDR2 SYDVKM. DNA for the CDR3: TGTGCCAGCAGTTCACCGACAGGGCGTAATGAAAAACTGTTTTTT. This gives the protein CASSSPTGRNEKLFF.